These 9 T cell receptor beta chains were all obtained from the same sample, sequenced in a study of T-cell memory formation after mild COVID-19. Each CDR3 protein gets one entry after TCRdb re-called the 5' RACE reads with MiXCR. The table records around 300,000 distinct CDR3 sequences, about 20% of them present only once. The specimen sequenced was PBMCs or a T cell subset sorted from them (not recorded which). These receptors were obtained from a man aged 18 to 30 who had mild COVID-19 (a few samples of this study predate the infection). Cell type and time point are not known.

This clonotype has a single count. V gene TRBV5-1 combines with J gene TRBJ2-7, with D perhaps TRBD2 (7 bases). This CDR3 is 14 amino acids long. Trimming took 2 bases from V and 5 from J, leaving 14 bases between them. Germline V gene sequence: CDR1 SGHRS, CDR2 YFSETQ. Here the CDR3 reads CASSFRGAGDEQYF. The CDR3, as DNA: TGCGCCAGCAGCTTCCGGGGGGCAGGGGACGAGCAGTACTTC.

This clonotype occurred many times. This chain connects TRBV27 to TRBJ2-2; no clear D. The CDR3 has 13 amino acids. V was trimmed by 5 bases and J by 2 bases, leaving 6 bases between them. Germline CDR1 is MNHEY and CDR2 is SMNVEV (reference sequence). CDR3 bases: TGTGCCAGCAGTCCCGTTAACACCGGGGAGCTGTTTTTT. Its protein product is CASSPVNTGELFF.

This clonotype has more than one count but fewer than ten. V and J are TRBV2 and TRBJ1-4; 11 nucleotides match TRBD1. The CDR3 loop spans 14 amino acids. With 6 bases clipped from V and 4 bases from J, the junction kept 1 base outside the gene matches. Germline CDR1 SNHLY, CDR2 FYNNEI. In DNA form, the CDR3 reads TGTGCCAGCAGGGGGACAGGGGGTAATGAAAAACTGTTTTTT. This codes for CASRGTGGNEKLFF.

This chain links TRBV11-1 with TRBJ2-3; D possibly corresponds to TRBD1 (6 bases). Germline V lookup: CDR1 SGHAT, CDR2 FQDESV (reference sequence). V shed 5 bases and J shed 0 bases, with 18 bases lying between them. The CDR3 length is 17 residues. The CDR3 sequence is CASSLGQGRLSTDTQYF. As DNA, the CDR3 is TGTGCCAGCAGCCTCGGCCAGGGGCGTCTTAGCACAGATACGCAGTATTTT.

In its sample, this clonotype was seen a few times. V gene TRBV11-1 combines with J gene TRBJ2-7, with D uncertain. With 4 bases removed from V and 7 bases from J, the gap between germline ends came to 14 bases. The CDR3 runs to 13 residues. Germline CDR1 and CDR2: SGHAT and FQDESV (reference sequence). The CDR3 DNA reads as TGTGCCAGCAGCTCCTGGGGTTTAGGGGAGCAGTACGTC. It is translated as CASSSWGLGEQYV.

The chain carries TRBV2 and TRBJ1-3; no firm D call. The CDR3 sequence is 13 residues long. V lost 9 bases, J lost 1 base, and 10 bases lay in between. The germline V gene encodes CDR1 SNHLY and CDR2 FYNNEI. The DNA for the CDR3 is TGTGCCAGTACGACGGAGTCTGGAAACACCATATATTTT. Translated: CASTTESGNTIYF.

This clonotype was picked up a small number of times. This chain links TRBV4-3 with TRBJ1-1; no firm D call. V was pared by 0 bases and J by 3 bases, with 8 bases between. The CDR3 is 14 residues long. CDR1 is LGHNA and CDR2 is YSLEER in the germline V gene. The CDR3 region has the DNA TGCGCCAGCAGCCAAGAGAGAGGGTACACTGAAGCTTTCTTT. This encodes CASSQERGYTEAFF.

This clonotype was counted between two and nine times. This chain links TRBV7-2 with TRBJ2-7; 7 positions match TRBD2. The CDR3 consists of 17 residues. V trimming: 1 base; J trimming: 3 bases; junction bases outside the gene matches: 12. CDR1 and CDR2 from the germline V gene are SGHTA and FQGNSA. CDR3 residues: CASSLVGGRGTYYEQYV. The CDR3 DNA reads as TGTGCCAGCAGCTTAGTCGGTGGGCGGGGGACTTACTACGAGCAGTACGTC.

This clonotype was picked up many times. Written as DNA, the CDR3 is TGCGCCAGCAGCCAGACAGACAGGGAGGGATTTTACGAGCAGTACTTC. It yields the protein CASSQTDREGFYEQYF. The chain has TRBV4-3 and TRBJ2-7; D possibly uses TRBD1 or TRBD2 (7 bases each). With 3 bases removed from V and 4 bases from J, the gap between germline ends came to 19 bases. CDR1 and CDR2 from the germline V gene are LGHNA and YSLEER. CDR3 length: 16 residues.